The clone carrying this T cell receptor (beta chain) has only a few counts. V lost 4 bases and J 3 bases, leaving 12 bases between the germline ends. This CDR3 comprises 14 residues. The germline V gene has CDR1 LNHDA and CDR2 SQIVND (reference sequence). The authors' processing: The authors estimated nucleated cell counts from reference gene primer amplification. Here immunoSEQ multiplex PCR was the method, and the copy in TCRdb shows in-frame clones only, minus some. Clonal size and the V and J genes are those of that table, whereas D and trimming came from the DNA. The sample lists some 150,000 clones; 84% were seen once. This record belongs to a study of blood T cell repertoires in COVID-19. At the level of the study: Specimens from acute and convalescent COVID-19 originated in the United States, Italy and Spain. Sources were T cells, B-cell-depleted T cells, or PBMCs; the material itself was cDNA or gDNA.

Seattle patient enrollment occurred during active infection, with longitudinal follow-up thereafter. The specimen was peripheral blood. The clonotype comes from an older woman with COVID-19, enrolled during active disease. The rearrangement links TRBV19 to TRBJ1-2; no clear D. This CDR3 is CASSTRPEDYGYTF. In DNA form, the CDR3 reads TGTGCCAGTAGTACCCGACCGGAGGACTATGGCTACACCTTC.